This TCR beta chain was found in a study of blood T cell repertoires in COVID-19. Germline V lookup: CDR1 MGHRA, CDR2 YSYEKL. This CDR3 is built from 13 residues. Trimming shortened V by 0 bases and J by 13 bases, and 12 bases separated the two germline ends. Those who participated ranged in age from about 18 to 89 years and resided in about two dozen US areas. Sequencing used immunoSEQ multiplex PCR; TCRdb keeps in-frame clones, though not all of them. This sample has a few hundred thousand clones; over 75% occur once, and the top ten carry roughly 4.3%. This sequence originates from a man aged 25 to 40 with acute COVID-19. The chain joins TRBV4-1 to TRBJ1-4, with no clear D. The sequenced sample consisted of PBMCs or T cells enriched from blood (not recorded which). CDR3 amino acids: CASSQDDITALFF. The DNA for the CDR3 is TGCGCCAGCAGCCAAGATGATATAACAGCACTGTTTTTT.